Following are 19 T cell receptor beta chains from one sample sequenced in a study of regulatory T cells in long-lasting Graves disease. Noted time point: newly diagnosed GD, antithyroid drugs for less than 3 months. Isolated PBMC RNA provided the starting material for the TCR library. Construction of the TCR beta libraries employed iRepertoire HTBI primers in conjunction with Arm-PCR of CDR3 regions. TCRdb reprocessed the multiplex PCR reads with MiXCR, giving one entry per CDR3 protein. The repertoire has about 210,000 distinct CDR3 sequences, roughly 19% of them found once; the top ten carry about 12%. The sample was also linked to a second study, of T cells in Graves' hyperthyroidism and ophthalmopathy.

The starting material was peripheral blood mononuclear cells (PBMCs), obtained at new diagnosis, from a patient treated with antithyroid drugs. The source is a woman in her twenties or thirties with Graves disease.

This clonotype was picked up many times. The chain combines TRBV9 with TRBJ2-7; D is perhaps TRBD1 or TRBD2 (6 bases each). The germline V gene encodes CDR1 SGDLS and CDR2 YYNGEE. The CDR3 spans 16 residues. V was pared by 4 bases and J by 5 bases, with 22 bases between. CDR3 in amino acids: CASSPRPGGAKDEQYF. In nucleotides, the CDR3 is TGTGCCAGCAGCCCCCGCCCCGGGGGCGCGAAGGACGAGCAGTACTTC.

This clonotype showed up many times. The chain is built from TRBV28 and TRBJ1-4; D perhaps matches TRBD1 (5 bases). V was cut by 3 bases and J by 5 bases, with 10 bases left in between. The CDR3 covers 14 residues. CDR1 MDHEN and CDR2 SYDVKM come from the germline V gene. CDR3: CASSFLGTNEKLFF. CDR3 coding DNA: TGTGCCAGCAGTTTCCTGGGGACCAATGAAAAACTGTTTTTT.

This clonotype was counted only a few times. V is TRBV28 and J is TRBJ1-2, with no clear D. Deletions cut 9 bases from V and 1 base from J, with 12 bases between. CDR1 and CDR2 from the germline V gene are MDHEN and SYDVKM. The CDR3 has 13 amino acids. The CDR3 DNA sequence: TGTGCCAGTAATATGGTATATAACTATGGCTACACCTTC. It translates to CASNMVYNYGYTF.

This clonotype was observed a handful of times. CDR3 region: CASSLRDRKLSGANVLTF. The CDR3 DNA reads TGTGCCAGCAGCTTGCGGGACAGGAAGTTGTCTGGGGCCAACGTCCTGACTTTC. The chain couples TRBV5-5 to TRBJ2-6; 8 nucleotides match TRBD1. Trimming took 1 base from V and 1 from J; bases not matched to a gene: 7. The CDR3 has 18 residues. CDR1 is SGHKS and CDR2 is YYEKEE in the germline V gene (reference sequence).

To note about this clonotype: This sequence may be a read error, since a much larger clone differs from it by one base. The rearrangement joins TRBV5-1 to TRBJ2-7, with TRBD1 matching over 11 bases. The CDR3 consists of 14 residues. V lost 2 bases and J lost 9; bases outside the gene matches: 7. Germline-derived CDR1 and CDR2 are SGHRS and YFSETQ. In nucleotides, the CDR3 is TGCGCCAGCAGCTTCGGGACAGGGGGGCTGGGGCAGTACTTC. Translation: CASSFGTGGLGQYF.

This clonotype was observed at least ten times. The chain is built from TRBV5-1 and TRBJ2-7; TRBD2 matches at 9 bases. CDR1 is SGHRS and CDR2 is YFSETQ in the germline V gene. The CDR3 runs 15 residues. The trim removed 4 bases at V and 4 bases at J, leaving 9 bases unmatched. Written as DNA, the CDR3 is TGCGCCAGCAGCGTAGTCTCTAGCGGGAAATACGAGCAGTACTTC. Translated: CASSVVSSGKYEQYF.

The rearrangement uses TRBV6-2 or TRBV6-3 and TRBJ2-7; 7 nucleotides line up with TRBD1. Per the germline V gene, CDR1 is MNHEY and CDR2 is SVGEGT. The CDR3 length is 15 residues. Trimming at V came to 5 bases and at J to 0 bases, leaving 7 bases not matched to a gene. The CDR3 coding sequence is TGTGCCAGCAGTGACGAAGCAGGGGGCTCCTACGAGCAGTACTTC. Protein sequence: CASSDEAGGSYEQYF.

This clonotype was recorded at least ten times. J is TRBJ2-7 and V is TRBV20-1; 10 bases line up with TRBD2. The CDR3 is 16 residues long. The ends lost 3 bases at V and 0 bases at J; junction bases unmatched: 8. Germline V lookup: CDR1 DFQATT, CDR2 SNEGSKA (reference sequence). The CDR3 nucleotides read TGCAGTGCTAGCGGGGCTAGCGGGGGCCTCTCCTACGAGCAGTACTTC. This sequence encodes CSASGASGGLSYEQYF.

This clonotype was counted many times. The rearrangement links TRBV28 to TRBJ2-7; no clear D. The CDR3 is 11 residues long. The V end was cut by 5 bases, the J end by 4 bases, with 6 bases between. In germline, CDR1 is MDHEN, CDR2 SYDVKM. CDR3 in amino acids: CASSQQYEQYF. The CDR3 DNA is TGTGCCAGCAGTCAACAATACGAGCAGTACTTC.

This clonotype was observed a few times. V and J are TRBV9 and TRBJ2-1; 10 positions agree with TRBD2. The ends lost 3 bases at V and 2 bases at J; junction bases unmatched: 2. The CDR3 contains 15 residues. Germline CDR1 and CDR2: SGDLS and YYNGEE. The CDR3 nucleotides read TGTGCCAGCAGCGCCAGCGGGGGGGCCTACAATGAGCAGTTCTTC. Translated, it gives CASSASGGAYNEQFF.

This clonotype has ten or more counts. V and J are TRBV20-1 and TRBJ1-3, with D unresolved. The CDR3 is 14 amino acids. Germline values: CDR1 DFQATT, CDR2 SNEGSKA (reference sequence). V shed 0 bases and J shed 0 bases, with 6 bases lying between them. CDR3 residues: CSARDLTSGNTIYF. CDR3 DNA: TGCAGTGCTAGAGATCTGACCTCTGGAAACACCATATATTTT.

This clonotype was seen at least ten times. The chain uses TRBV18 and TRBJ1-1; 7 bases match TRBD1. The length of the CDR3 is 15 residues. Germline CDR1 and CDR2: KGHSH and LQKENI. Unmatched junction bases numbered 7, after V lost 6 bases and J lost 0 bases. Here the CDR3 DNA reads TGTGCCAGCTCGCGAAAGGGACAGATGAACACTGAAGCTTTCTTT. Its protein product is CASSRKGQMNTEAFF.

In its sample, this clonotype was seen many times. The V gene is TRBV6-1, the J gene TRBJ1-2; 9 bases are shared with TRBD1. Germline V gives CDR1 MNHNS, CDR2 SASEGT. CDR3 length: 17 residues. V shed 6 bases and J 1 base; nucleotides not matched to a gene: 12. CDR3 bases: TGTGCCAGCAGCGCCCACGGGACAGGGAGTTTTAACTATGGCTACACCTTC. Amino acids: CASSAHGTGSFNYGYTF.

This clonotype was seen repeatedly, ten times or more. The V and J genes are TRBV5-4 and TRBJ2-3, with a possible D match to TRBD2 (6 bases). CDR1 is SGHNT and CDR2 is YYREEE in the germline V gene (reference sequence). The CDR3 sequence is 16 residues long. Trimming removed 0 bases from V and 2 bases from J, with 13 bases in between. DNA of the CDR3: TGTGCCAGCAGCTTGGCGACTAGTGGGATCACAGATACGCAGTATTTT. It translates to CASSLATSGITDTQYF.

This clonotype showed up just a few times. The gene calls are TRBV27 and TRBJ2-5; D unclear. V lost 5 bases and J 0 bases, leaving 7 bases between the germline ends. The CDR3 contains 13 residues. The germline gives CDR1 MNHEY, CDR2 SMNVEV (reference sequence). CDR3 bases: TGTGCCAGCAGTCGTACGTACCAAGAGACCCAGTACTTC. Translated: CASSRTYQETQYF.

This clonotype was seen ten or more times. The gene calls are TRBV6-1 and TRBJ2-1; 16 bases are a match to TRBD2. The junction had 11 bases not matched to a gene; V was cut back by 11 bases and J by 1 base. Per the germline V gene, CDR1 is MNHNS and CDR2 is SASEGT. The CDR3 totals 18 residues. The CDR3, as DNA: TGTGCCGGTGCCCCGGGGGGACTAGCGGGGGGGTCCTACAATGAGCAGTTCTTC. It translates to CAGAPGGLAGGSYNEQFF.

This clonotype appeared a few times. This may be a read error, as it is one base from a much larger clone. The CDR3, as DNA: TGTGCCAGCAGCTTAGCAACGGGTTACAGGAGGCAGCAGACCACTGAAGCTTTCTTT. Its translation: CASSLATGYRRQQTTEAFF. The chain couples TRBV7-8 to TRBJ1-1; D may be TRBD1 (5 bases). Trimming pared 0 bases from V and 4 bases from J, leaving 24 bases between. This CDR3 region has 19 residues. Germline lookup yields CDR1 SGHVS and CDR2 FQNEAQ.

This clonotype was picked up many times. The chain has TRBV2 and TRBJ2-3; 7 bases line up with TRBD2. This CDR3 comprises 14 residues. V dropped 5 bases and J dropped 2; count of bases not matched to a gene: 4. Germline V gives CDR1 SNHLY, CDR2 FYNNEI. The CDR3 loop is CASSPGTITDTQYF. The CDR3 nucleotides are TGTGCCAGCAGTCCCGGGACTATCACAGATACGCAGTATTTT.

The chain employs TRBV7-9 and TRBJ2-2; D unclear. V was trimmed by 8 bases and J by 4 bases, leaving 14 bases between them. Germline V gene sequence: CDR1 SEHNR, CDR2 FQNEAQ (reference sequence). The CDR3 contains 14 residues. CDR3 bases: TGTGCCAGCGGTCGCATACAGACCACCGGGGAGCTGTTTTTT. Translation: CASGRIQTTGELFF.